Below are 20 T cell receptor beta chains sequenced from a single sample in a study of shared clonotypes between healthy human individuals. Naive CD8 cells lacked CD45RO and underwent positive selection for CCR7, leaving out terminally differentiated effector memory CD45RA+ cells. Some clones are missing from TCRdb's copy, which holds only in-frame ones; the method was immunoSEQ multiplex PCR. The sample contains about 2 million clones, about 95% of which appear only once. Sequencing was done on a sample of naive CD8+ T cells sorted from blood. The receptors derive from a man aged 18 to 29 in good health.

The chain carries TRBV5-5 and TRBJ1-1; D is perhaps TRBD1 (5 bases). The CDR3 totals 16 residues. Trimming took off 4 bases at V and 7 bases at J, with 23 bases between the two ends. Germline lookup yields CDR1 SGHKS and CDR2 YYEKEE (reference sequence). The CDR3 nucleotides are TGTGCCAGCAGCCCGCGTTGGCTCGGGGGGGAAAATGAAGCTTTCTTT. Protein product: CASSPRWLGGENEAFF.

The rearrangement links TRBV4-1 to TRBJ2-3; D perhaps matches TRBD2 (7 bases). V was pared by 0 bases and J by 4 bases, with 11 bases between. CDR1 MGHRA and CDR2 YSYEKL come from the germline V gene. The CDR3 consists of 15 residues. The CDR3 coding sequence is TGCGCCAGCAGCCAAGAGGCGGGGGCTCCAGATACGCAGTATTTT. Its translation is CASSQEAGAPDTQYF.

V gene TRBV2 combines with J gene TRBJ2-7; D remains ambiguous. Trimming cost V 2 bases and J 2 bases, with 4 bases left between them. The CDR3 runs 12 residues. The V gene's germline CDR1 is SNHLY and CDR2 FYNNEI. In DNA, the CDR3 is TGTGCCAGCAGTGAAACCACCTACGAGCAGTACTTC. It codes for CASSETTYEQYF.

This sequence joins TRBV6-1 and TRBJ1-3; no clear D gene. V lost 2 bases and J 4 bases, leaving 15 bases between the germline ends. The CDR3 covers 16 residues. Germline V lookup: CDR1 MNHNS, CDR2 SASEGT. The CDR3 region has the DNA TGTGCCAGCAGTGAACTGGGATACGAGGAGGGAAACACCATATATTTT. Amino acids: CASSELGYEEGNTIYF.

J is TRBJ2-7 and V is TRBV7-9; 12 bases are shared with TRBD2. Per germline, CDR1 SEHNR and CDR2 FQNEAQ (reference sequence). The junction had 5 bases not matched to a gene; V was cut back by 0 bases and J by 2 bases. This CDR3 has 17 amino acids. Written as DNA, the CDR3 is TGTGCCAGCAGCTTAGCCCCGGGACTAGCGGGCACCTACGAGCAGTACTTC. It codes for CASSLAPGLAGTYEQYF.

The chain recombines TRBV5-5 with TRBJ1-1, with D hard to call. Trimming removed 3 bases from V and 4 bases from J, with 13 bases in between. The CDR3 sequence is 14 residues long. Looked up from germline, CDR1 is SGHKS and CDR2 is YYEKEE (reference sequence). The CDR3 DNA is TGTGCCAGCAGCTCGGTAGAGGTGAGCACTGAAGCTTTCTTT. It translates to CASSSVEVSTEAFF.

The chain combines TRBV4-1 with TRBJ2-1, with TRBD2 matching 10 bases. The CDR3 runs to 19 residues. Germline CDR1 reads MGHRA; CDR2 reads YSYEKL. Losses at the gene ends were 4 bases for V and 8 bases for J; bases not matched to a gene: 20. The CDR3 spells CASSPLTVSGGPTVDEQFF. CDR3 in DNA: TGCGCCAGCAGCCCCCTGACAGTTAGCGGGGGGCCTACAGTCGATGAGCAGTTCTTC.

V gene TRBV29-1 combines with J gene TRBJ2-1; possible D gene TRBD1, 6 bases. The CDR3 has 15 residues. V dropped 3 bases and J dropped 5 bases, with 17 bases sitting between them. Germline V gives CDR1 SQVTM, CDR2 ANQGSEA. CDR3 in DNA: TGCAGCGTTGATATGGGGGCCCTAAAGGACAATGAGCAGTTCTTC. Amino acids: CSVDMGALKDNEQFF.

This sequence joins TRBV30 and TRBJ2-2; the D gene is possibly TRBD1 (6 bases). The germline V gene has CDR1 GTSNPN and CDR2 SVGIG (reference sequence). The CDR3 spans 13 residues. Trimming pared 8 bases from V and 4 bases from J, leaving 14 bases between. CDR3 in amino acids: CARELGGTGELFF. The CDR3 nucleotides are TGTGCCCGCGAGCTAGGGGGCACCGGGGAGCTGTTTTTT.

The chain employs TRBV7-8 and TRBJ1-1, with TRBD1 matching 12 bases. J gave up 3 bases and V 5 bases, and 7 bases lay outside the gene matches. Germline CDR1 is SGHVS and CDR2 is FQNEAQ. This CDR3 comprises 16 residues. The CDR3 nucleotides read TGTGCCAGCAGCCCGGGACAGGGGGCGCGGGACACTGAAGCTTTCTTT. Its translation is CASSPGQGARDTEAFF.

V gene TRBV15 combines with J gene TRBJ2-3; maybe TRBD2 (6 bases). The CDR3 loop spans 15 amino acids. Germline V CDR1 and CDR2: LNHNV, YYDKDF (reference sequence). Trimming cost V 8 bases and J 0 bases, with 15 bases left between them. CDR3 amino acids: CATGMAGLSTDTQYF. CDR3 DNA: TGTGCCACCGGGATGGCGGGACTCAGCACAGATACGCAGTATTTT.

The V call is TRBV10-1, the J call TRBJ2-1; D unresolved. The V end lost 0 bases, the J end lost 2 bases, and 8 bases lay between the germline ends. CDR1 and CDR2 (germline): WNHNN, SYGVQD (reference sequence). CDR3 length: 15 amino acids. The CDR3 spells CASSESGVTYNEQFF. CDR3 nucleotide sequence: TGCGCCAGCAGTGAGTCAGGAGTAACCTACAATGAGCAGTTCTTC.

The chain recombines TRBV11-2 with TRBJ1-4, with D perhaps matching TRBD1 (6 bases). V was shortened by 1 base and J by 0 bases, with 6 bases between the two germline ends. The V gene's germline CDR1 is SGHAT and CDR2 FQNNGV. The CDR3 consists of 15 residues. The CDR3 loop is CASSLGGPTNEKLFF. The CDR3 bases are TGTGCCAGCAGCTTAGGGGGGCCAACTAATGAAAAACTGTTTTTT.

V and J are TRBV27 and TRBJ1-1; 7 positions agree with TRBD1. This CDR3 comprises 15 residues. The germline gives CDR1 MNHEY, CDR2 SMNVEV (reference sequence). J gave up 0 bases and V 7 bases, and 8 bases lay outside the gene matches. The CDR3 nucleotides read TGTGCCAGCACCAGTTCGACAGGGTTGAACACTGAAGCTTTCTTT. Encoded protein: CASTSSTGLNTEAFF.

The sample holds one count of this clone. The genes are TRBV19 and TRBJ1-2, with a possible D match to TRBD1 (6 bases). CDR1 is LNHDA and CDR2 is SQIVND in the germline V gene (reference sequence). Trimming stripped 5 bases from V and 5 bases from J, with 21 bases between. The CDR3 extends over 16 amino acids. CDR3 amino acids: CASSVGHHEWGYGYTF. The CDR3 DNA reads TGTGCCAGTAGTGTGGGACACCACGAGTGGGGATATGGCTACACCTTC.

The V gene is TRBV4-2, the J gene TRBJ1-1; D gene ambiguous. V dropped 0 bases and J dropped 2 bases, with 7 bases sitting between them. The CDR3 consists of 14 residues. Looked up from germline, CDR1 is LGHNA and CDR2 is YNFKEQ. DNA for the CDR3: TGTGCCAGCAGCCAAGACAGGAGTAACACTGAAGCTTTCTTT. The encoded protein is CASSQDRSNTEAFF.

Remarks on this clone: Other DNA sequences in the same sample also yield this CDR3. V gene TRBV30 combines with J gene TRBJ1-2; 9 bases match TRBD1. This CDR3 is built from 13 residues. J lost 3 bases, V lost 1 base, and 0 bases had no gene match. CDR1 GTSNPN and CDR2 SVGIG come from the germline V gene (reference sequence). In nucleotides, the CDR3 is TGTGCCTGGAGTGGACAGGGGGACTATGGCTACACCTTC. It yields the protein CAWSGQGDYGYTF.

Turning to this clone: Distinct nucleotide sequences in the sample also encode this CDR3. The gene calls are TRBV9 and TRBJ2-7; 7 bases are shared with TRBD2. The germline gives CDR1 SGDLS, CDR2 YYNGEE. The CDR3 runs to 14 residues. J was trimmed by 1 base and V by 4 bases; bases with no gene match: 5. CDR3 nucleotides: TGTGCCAGCAGCCTTGGGGGAGGGTCCTACGAGCAGTACTTC. Translating it yields CASSLGGGSYEQYF.

Comments on this clone: This same CDR3 is encoded by further DNA sequences in the sample. The V gene is TRBV28, the J gene TRBJ1-5; D is ambiguous. V gave up 6 bases and J gave up 1 base, with 7 bases separating them. The germline V gene encodes CDR1 MDHEN and CDR2 SYDVKM. The CDR3 length is 13 residues. CDR3 residues: CASSPDSNQPQHF. CDR3 coding DNA: TGTGCCAGCAGCCCCGACAGCAATCAGCCCCAGCATTTT. The full variable domain, its missing parts supplied by reference TRBV28 and TRBJ1-5, is DVKVTQSSRYLVKRTGEKVFLECVQDMDHENMFWYRQDPGLGLRLIYFSYDVKMKEKGDIPEGYSVSREKKERFSLILESASTNQTSMYLCASSPDSNQPQHFGDGTRLSIL.

The chain has TRBV7-3 and TRBJ2-3, with D possibly being TRBD2 (5 bases). V gave up 2 bases and J gave up 0 bases, with 9 bases separating them. The CDR3 spans 15 residues. Germline values: CDR1 SGHTA, CDR2 FQGTGA. The CDR3 nucleotides read TGTGCCAGCAGCTTAGGGAGCACTAGCACAGATACGCAGTATTTT. Amino acids: CASSLGSTSTDTQYF. Full variable domain (missing parts from reference TRBV7-3 and TRBJ2-3): GAGVSQTPSNKVTEKGKYVELRCDPISGHTALYWYRQSLGQGPEFLIYFQGTGAADDSGLPNDRFFAVRPEGSVSTLKIQRTERGDSAVYLCASSLGSTSTDTQYFGPGTRLTVL.